This T cell receptor beta chain appears in the sequencing data of a study of regulatory T cells in long-lasting Graves disease. Study summary: Persistent cases took antithyroid drugs over 5 years and stayed TSH receptor antibody positive. Whole-study results and caveats: Persistent patients shared more public clonotypes (about 2,900) than new patients (approximately 900). Persistent disease exhibited a predilection for TRBV28, TRBJ1-2 and TRBJ2-5.

Trimming cost V 3 bases and J 0 bases, with 7 bases left between them. CDR1 and CDR2 from the germline V gene are SGHAT and FQDESV (reference sequence). The CDR3 totals 14 residues. As to time point: persistent/refractory GD, antithyroid drugs over 5 years with positive TRAb. The authors made the TCR library using RNA they extracted from PBMCs. Nine-milliliter peripheral blood samples went into EDTA tubes. This clonotype has a count of ten or more. The antigen is undetermined. Construction of TCR beta libraries relied on iRepertoire HTBI primers and on Arm-PCR targeting CDR3 regions. TCRdb processed the multiplex PCR reads anew with MiXCR; each CDR3 protein has one entry. The profile covers 430,000 or so distinct CDR3 sequences, with around 20% appearing a single time and 13% to 15% taken by the ten largest.

This receptor was obtained from a female donor with Graves disease. J is TRBJ2-3 and V is TRBV11-1; a weak D match, TRBD2 (6 bases). Sample: peripheral blood mononuclear cells (PBMCs), taken when the disease was refractory, from a patient treated with antithyroid drugs. The CDR3 bases are TGTGCCAGCAGCTTTGGGACTAGCACAGATACGCAGTATTTT. Protein: CASSFGTSTDTQYF.